What follows are 22 T cell receptor beta chains derived from one specimen sequenced in a study of CD8+CD57+ T cells in acquired aplastic anemia. Profiles of TCR beta VDJ and CDR3 were generated from a genomic DNA template. TCRdb itself ran the reads through MiXCR, one entry per CDR3 protein. The sample shows 100,000 to 150,000 distinct CDR3 sequences, 45% to 60% of them seen only once. Patients sequenced had flow cytometry evidence of CD8+CD57+ cell expansion. The sample taken for sequencing was sorted CD4+, CD8+, or CD8+CD57+ T cells (not recorded which) from PBMCs. Receptor source: a human donor with aplastic anemia.

This clonotype was recorded at least ten times. The chain joins TRBV4-3 to TRBJ1-2; D unresolved. This CDR3 has 14 residues. Per the germline V gene, CDR1 is LGHNA and CDR2 is YSLEER. Trimming pared 0 bases from V and 6 bases from J, leaving 11 bases between. CDR3 nucleotide sequence: TGCGCCAGCAGCCAAGAAAACAAACTCCATGGCTACACCTTC. This sequence encodes CASSQENKLHGYTF.

The gene calls are TRBV7-7 and TRBJ2-3; TRBD1 is a possible D gene (6 bases). The germline CDR1 and CDR2 sequences are SSHAT and FNYEAQ (reference sequence). The CDR3 covers 13 residues. The V end lost 6 bases, the J end lost 3 bases, and 10 bases lay between the germline ends. This CDR3 is CASSSQGTDTQYF. The CDR3 region has the DNA TGTGCCAGCAGTTCACAGGGAACAGATACGCAGTATTTT.

V gene TRBV19 combines with J gene TRBJ2-3; 9 positions match TRBD2. This CDR3 is built from 15 residues. The V gene's germline CDR1 is LNHDA and CDR2 SQIVND (reference sequence). V gave up 6 bases and J gave up 4 bases; unmatched junction bases: 8. DNA of the CDR3: TGTGCCAGTAGAACTCTAGCGGGGAACGCAGATACGCAGTATTTT. Residues: CASRTLAGNADTQYF.

This clonotype turned up a few times. Germline and junction disagree at one end, which may indicate a read error. The chain combines TRBV28 with TRBJ2-1, with D hard to call. This CDR3 contains 13 residues. Looked up from germline, CDR1 is MDHEN and CDR2 is SYDVKM. The CDR3 here is CASSLLARSEQLF. The CDR3 coding sequence is TGTGCCAGCAGTTTACTTGCCCGAAGTGAGCAGCTCTTC. Full variable domain (outside the CDR3, taken from reference TRBV28 and TRBJ2-1): DVKVTQSSRYLVKRTGEKVFLECVQDMDHENMFWYRQDPGLGLRLIYFSYDVKMKEKGDIPEGYSVSREKKERFSLILESASTNQTSMYLCASSLLARSEQLFGPGTRLTVL.

The chain couples TRBV10-3 to TRBJ1-2; tentatively, D is TRBD1 (6 bases). The CDR3 length is 16 residues. Per germline, CDR1 ENHRY and CDR2 SYGVKD. Trimming removed 0 bases from V and 5 bases from J, with 16 bases in between. The CDR3 DNA sequence: TGTGCCATCAGTGAGTCCGGGACAATCTCTGGGTATGGCTACACCTTC. This gives the protein CAISESGTISGYGYTF.

The chain recombines TRBV19 with TRBJ1-5, with 7 bases aligning to TRBD1. The CDR3 extends over 14 amino acids. V lost 5 bases to trimming and J lost 4 bases; unmatched junction nucleotides: 5. The germline CDR1 and CDR2 sequences are LNHDA and SQIVND (reference sequence). CDR3 in DNA: TGTGCCAGTAGTCATCAACAGGGGAATCAGCCCCAGCATTTT. Encoded protein: CASSHQQGNQPQHF.

CDR3 sequence reads: CATSGGTGDTHETQYF. For the CDR3, the DNA is TGTGCCACCAGCGGGGGGACAGGAGACACCCACGAGACCCAGTACTTC. The chain joins TRBV15 to TRBJ2-5; 8 nucleotides align to TRBD1. Germline lookup yields CDR1 LNHNV and CDR2 YYDKDF (reference sequence). This CDR3 region has 16 residues. The ends lost 5 bases at V and 5 bases at J; junction bases unmatched: 13.

With regard to this clonotype: This sequence may be a read error, since a much larger clone differs from it by one base. V and J are TRBV2 and TRBJ2-5; D unclear. This CDR3 contains 15 residues. The germline V gene encodes CDR1 SNHLY and CDR2 FYNNEI. V dropped 3 bases and J dropped 5 bases, with 16 bases sitting between them. Here the CDR3 DNA reads TGTGCCAGCAGTGATCTCCTAGAGACAAGTGAGACCCAGTACTTC. Its protein product is CASSDLLETSETQYF.

This clonotype came up many times. V gene TRBV12-3 or TRBV12-4 combines with J gene TRBJ1-2; no clear D. V lost 2 bases and J lost 4, with 8 bases in between. CDR3 length: 13 amino acids. The CDR3 DNA follows: TGTGCCAGCAGTTTATCCCGGGCCTATGGCTACACCTTC. Protein sequence: CASSLSRAYGYTF.

J is TRBJ1-5 and V is TRBV4-1, with D uncertain. Germline CDR1 reads MGHRA; CDR2 reads YSYEKL. The germline V and J ends were trimmed by 4 bases and 5 bases, with 15 bases remaining between them. CDR3 length: 15 amino acids. The CDR3 bases are TGCGCCAGCAGCCCGTCGGACCTGAGTTATCAGCCCCAGCATTTT. It translates to CASSPSDLSYQPQHF.

The chain recombines TRBV7-9 with TRBJ2-7, with D uncertain. The CDR3 runs 14 residues. The germline gives CDR1 SEHNR, CDR2 FQNEAQ (reference sequence). V was shortened by 1 base and J by 3 bases, with 10 bases between the two germline ends. CDR3 in DNA: TGTGCCAGCAGCTTAGTCGCAGCCAACTACGAGCAGTACTTC. It codes for CASSLVAANYEQYF. Full variable domain (rest looked up from reference TRBV7-9 and TRBJ2-7): DTGVSQNPRHKITKRGQNVTFRCDPISEHNRLYWYRQTLGQGPEFLTYFQNEAQLEKSRLLSDRFSAERPKGSFSTLEIQRTEQGDSAMYLCASSLVAANYEQYFGPGTRLTVT.

The genes are TRBV9 and TRBJ2-5; 7 nucleotides match TRBD2. CDR1 and CDR2 (germline): SGDLS, YYNGEE. This CDR3 comprises 14 residues. V lost 0 bases and J lost 4; bases outside the gene matches: 3. The CDR3 region is CASSVGSSGETQYF. In DNA form, the CDR3 reads TGTGCCAGCAGCGTAGGGTCTAGCGGAGAGACCCAGTACTTC.

This clonotype was detected only a few times. The V call is TRBV7-3, the J call TRBJ2-1; D is unclear. Germline CDR1 is SGHTA and CDR2 is FQGTGA. V lost 1 base to trimming and J lost 4 bases, with 8 bases between them. The CDR3 has 14 residues. The CDR3 loop is CASSLSAVYNEQFF. In DNA form, the CDR3 reads TGTGCCAGCAGCTTAAGTGCAGTTTACAATGAGCAGTTCTTC.

The chain joins TRBV19 to TRBJ1-5; no firm D call. CDR1 LNHDA and CDR2 SQIVND come from the germline V gene (reference sequence). CDR3 length equals 15 residues. V was pared by 4 bases and J by 6 bases, with 16 bases between. The CDR3 region is CASSTPLTVRQPQHF. For the CDR3, the DNA is TGTGCCAGTAGTACCCCCCTCACTGTACGTCAGCCCCAGCATTTT.

CDR3 DNA: TGCAGTGCTAGAGTTGCATTTCGGGGAGGGGGCAATCAGCCCCAGCATTTT. As protein: CSARVAFRGGGNQPQHF. The rearrangement links TRBV20-1 to TRBJ1-5, with D perhaps TRBD1 (5 bases). Germline V CDR1 and CDR2: DFQATT, SNEGSKA (reference sequence). V gave up 1 base and J gave up 2 bases, with 18 bases separating them. The CDR3 loop spans 17 amino acids.

In regard to this clonotype: Compared with germline, one end of the junction differs, possibly owing to a read error. The chain employs TRBV27 and TRBJ1-1, with D hard to call. The V gene's germline CDR1 is MNHEY and CDR2 SMNVEV (reference sequence). This CDR3 has 11 amino acids. The CDR3 nucleotides read TGTGCCAGCAGTTTCGGCACTGAAGCTTCCTTT. This codes for CASSFGTEASF.

This chain connects TRBV29-1 to TRBJ1-2; 7 positions agree with TRBD1. V lost 4 bases and J lost 3; bases outside the gene matches: 5. From germline, CDR1 is SQVTM and CDR2 ANQGSEA. The CDR3 sequence is 13 residues long. CDR3 nucleotides: TGCAGCGTTGCTGACAGGGAATACTATGGCTACACCTTC. Translating it yields CSVADREYYGYTF. Full variable domain (missing parts from reference TRBV29-1 and TRBJ1-2): SAVISQKPSRDICQRGTSLTIQCQVDSQVTMMFWYRQQPGQSLTLIATANQGSEATYESGFVIDKFPISRPNLTFSTLTVSNMSPEDSSIYLCSVADREYYGYTFGSGTRLTVV.

The rearrangement links TRBV29-1 to TRBJ1-2; D uncertain. The CDR3 has 13 residues. CDR1 and CDR2 (germline): SQVTM, ANQGSEA. Trimming shortened V by 2 bases and J by 2 bases, and 9 bases separated the two germline ends. Here the CDR3 reads CSVEIWRNYGYTF. The CDR3 DNA sequence: TGCAGCGTTGAAATATGGCGAAACTATGGCTACACCTTC.

The sample holds many counts of this clonotype. The chain is built from TRBV6-1 and TRBJ2-5; D remains unclear. CDR1 is MNHNS, CDR2 SASEGT, per germline. CDR3 length: 14 residues. Trimming cost V 4 bases and J 5 bases, with 14 bases left between them. The CDR3 reads CASSVSGYGETQYF. The CDR3 DNA reads TGTGCCAGCAGTGTGTCTGGGTACGGGGAGACCCAGTACTTC.

V usage is TRBV7-8 and J usage is TRBJ2-1; weak D call: TRBD1 (5 bases). In germline, CDR1 is SGHVS, CDR2 FQNEAQ. The V end was cut by 2 bases, the J end by 5 bases, with 13 bases between. This CDR3 comprises 15 residues. For the CDR3, the DNA is TGTGCCAGCAGCTTACAGGGTCGGATAAACAATGAGCAGTTCTTC. The encoded protein is CASSLQGRINNEQFF.

There are many counts of this clonotype. V is TRBV13 and J is TRBJ2-5; either TRBD1 or TRBD2 may fit D (5 bases each). V lost 8 bases and J lost 5, with 21 bases in between. Germline-derived CDR1 and CDR2 are PRHDT and FYEKMQ (reference sequence). This CDR3 has 15 residues. The CDR3, as DNA: TGTGCCAGCTATAAAAGGGGAGCCCCCAGGGAGACCCAGTACTTC. Translation gives CASYKRGAPRETQYF.

V usage is TRBV19 and J usage is TRBJ1-2; D call uncertain. Deletions cut 6 bases from V and 5 bases from J, with 16 bases between. Germline-derived CDR1 and CDR2 are LNHDA and SQIVND (reference sequence). The CDR3 extends over 14 amino acids. The chain's CDR3 is CASRTTIGPYGYTF. The CDR3 DNA sequence: TGTGCCAGTAGGACGACCATTGGACCTTATGGCTACACCTTC.